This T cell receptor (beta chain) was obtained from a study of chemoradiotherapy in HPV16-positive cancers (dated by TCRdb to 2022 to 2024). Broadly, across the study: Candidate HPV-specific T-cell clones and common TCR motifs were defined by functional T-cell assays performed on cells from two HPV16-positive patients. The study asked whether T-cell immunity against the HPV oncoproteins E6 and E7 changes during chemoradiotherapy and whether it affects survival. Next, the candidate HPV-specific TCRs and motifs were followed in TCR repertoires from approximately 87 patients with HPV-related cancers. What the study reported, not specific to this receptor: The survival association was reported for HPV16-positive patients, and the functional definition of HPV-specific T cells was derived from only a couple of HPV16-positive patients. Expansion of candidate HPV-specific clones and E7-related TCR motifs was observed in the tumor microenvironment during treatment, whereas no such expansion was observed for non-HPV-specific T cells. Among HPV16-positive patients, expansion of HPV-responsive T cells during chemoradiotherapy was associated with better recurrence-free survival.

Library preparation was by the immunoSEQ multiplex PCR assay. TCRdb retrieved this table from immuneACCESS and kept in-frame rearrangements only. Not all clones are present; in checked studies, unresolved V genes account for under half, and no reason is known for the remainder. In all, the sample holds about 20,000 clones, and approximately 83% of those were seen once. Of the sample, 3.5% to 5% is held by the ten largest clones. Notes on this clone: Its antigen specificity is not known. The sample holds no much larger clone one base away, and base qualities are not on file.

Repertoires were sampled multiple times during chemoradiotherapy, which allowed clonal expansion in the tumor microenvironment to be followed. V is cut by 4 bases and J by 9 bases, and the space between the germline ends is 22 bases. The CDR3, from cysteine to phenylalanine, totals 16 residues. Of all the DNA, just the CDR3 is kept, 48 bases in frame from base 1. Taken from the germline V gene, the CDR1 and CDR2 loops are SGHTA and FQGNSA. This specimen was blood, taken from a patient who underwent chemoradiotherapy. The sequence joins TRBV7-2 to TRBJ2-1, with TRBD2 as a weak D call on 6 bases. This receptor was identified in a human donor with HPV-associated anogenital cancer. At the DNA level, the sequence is TGTGCCAGCAGCTCGACGATCCGGGACTCGCTGAGTGAGCAGTTCTTC. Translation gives CASSSTIRDSLSEQFF.